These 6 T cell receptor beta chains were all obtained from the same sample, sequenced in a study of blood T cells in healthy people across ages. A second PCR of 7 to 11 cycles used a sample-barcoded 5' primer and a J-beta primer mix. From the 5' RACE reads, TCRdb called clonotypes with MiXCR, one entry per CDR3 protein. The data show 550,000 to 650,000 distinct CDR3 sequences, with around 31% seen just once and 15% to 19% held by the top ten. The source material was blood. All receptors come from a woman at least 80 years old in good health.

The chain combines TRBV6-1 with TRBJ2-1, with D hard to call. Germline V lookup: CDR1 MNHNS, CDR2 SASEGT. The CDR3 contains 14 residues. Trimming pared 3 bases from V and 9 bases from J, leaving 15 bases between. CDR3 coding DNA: TGTGCCAGCAGTGAGTTCAAGGGCTATACTGAGCAGTTCTTC. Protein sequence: CASSEFKGYTEQFF.

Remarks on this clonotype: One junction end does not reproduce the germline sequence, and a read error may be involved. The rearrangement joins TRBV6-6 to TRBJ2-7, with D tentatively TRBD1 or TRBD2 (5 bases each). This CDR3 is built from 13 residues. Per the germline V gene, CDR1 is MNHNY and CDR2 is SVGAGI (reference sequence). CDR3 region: CARSNGGRYEQYF. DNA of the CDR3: TGTGCCCGCAGTAATGGGGGTCGCTACGAGCAGTACTTC.

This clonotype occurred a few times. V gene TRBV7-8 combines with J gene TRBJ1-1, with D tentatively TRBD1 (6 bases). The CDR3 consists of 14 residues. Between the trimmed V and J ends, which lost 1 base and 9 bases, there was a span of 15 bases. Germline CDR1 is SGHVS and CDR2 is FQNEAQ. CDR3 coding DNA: TGTGCCAGCAGCTTAGAGGTCGGGGGGCTTAAAGCTTTCTTT. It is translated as CASSLEVGGLKAFF.

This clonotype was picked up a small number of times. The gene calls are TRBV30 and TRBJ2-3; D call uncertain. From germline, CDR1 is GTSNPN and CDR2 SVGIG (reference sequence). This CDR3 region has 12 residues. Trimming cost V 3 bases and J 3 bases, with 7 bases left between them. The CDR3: CAWRHTTDTQYF. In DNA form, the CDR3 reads TGTGCCTGGAGGCACACAACAGATACGCAGTATTTT. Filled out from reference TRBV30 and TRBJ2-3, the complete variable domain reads SQTIHQWPATLVQPVGSPLSLECTVEGTSNPNLYWYRQAAGRGLQLLFYSVGIGQISSEVPQNLSASRPQDRQFILSSKKLLLSDSGFYLCAWRHTTDTQYFGPGTRLTVL.

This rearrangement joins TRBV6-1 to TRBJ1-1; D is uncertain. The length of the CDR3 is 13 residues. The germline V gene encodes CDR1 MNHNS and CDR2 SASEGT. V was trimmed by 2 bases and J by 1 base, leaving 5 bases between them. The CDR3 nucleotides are TGTGCCAGCAGTGAACACCAGAACACTGAAGCTTTCTTT. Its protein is CASSEHQNTEAFF.

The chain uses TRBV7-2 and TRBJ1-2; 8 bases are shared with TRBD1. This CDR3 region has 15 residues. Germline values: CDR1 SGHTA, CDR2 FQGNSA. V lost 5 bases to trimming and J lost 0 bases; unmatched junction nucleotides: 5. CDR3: CASSTRTGSNYGYTF. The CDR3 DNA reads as TGTGCCAGCAGCACTAGGACAGGGTCTAACTATGGCTACACCTTC.